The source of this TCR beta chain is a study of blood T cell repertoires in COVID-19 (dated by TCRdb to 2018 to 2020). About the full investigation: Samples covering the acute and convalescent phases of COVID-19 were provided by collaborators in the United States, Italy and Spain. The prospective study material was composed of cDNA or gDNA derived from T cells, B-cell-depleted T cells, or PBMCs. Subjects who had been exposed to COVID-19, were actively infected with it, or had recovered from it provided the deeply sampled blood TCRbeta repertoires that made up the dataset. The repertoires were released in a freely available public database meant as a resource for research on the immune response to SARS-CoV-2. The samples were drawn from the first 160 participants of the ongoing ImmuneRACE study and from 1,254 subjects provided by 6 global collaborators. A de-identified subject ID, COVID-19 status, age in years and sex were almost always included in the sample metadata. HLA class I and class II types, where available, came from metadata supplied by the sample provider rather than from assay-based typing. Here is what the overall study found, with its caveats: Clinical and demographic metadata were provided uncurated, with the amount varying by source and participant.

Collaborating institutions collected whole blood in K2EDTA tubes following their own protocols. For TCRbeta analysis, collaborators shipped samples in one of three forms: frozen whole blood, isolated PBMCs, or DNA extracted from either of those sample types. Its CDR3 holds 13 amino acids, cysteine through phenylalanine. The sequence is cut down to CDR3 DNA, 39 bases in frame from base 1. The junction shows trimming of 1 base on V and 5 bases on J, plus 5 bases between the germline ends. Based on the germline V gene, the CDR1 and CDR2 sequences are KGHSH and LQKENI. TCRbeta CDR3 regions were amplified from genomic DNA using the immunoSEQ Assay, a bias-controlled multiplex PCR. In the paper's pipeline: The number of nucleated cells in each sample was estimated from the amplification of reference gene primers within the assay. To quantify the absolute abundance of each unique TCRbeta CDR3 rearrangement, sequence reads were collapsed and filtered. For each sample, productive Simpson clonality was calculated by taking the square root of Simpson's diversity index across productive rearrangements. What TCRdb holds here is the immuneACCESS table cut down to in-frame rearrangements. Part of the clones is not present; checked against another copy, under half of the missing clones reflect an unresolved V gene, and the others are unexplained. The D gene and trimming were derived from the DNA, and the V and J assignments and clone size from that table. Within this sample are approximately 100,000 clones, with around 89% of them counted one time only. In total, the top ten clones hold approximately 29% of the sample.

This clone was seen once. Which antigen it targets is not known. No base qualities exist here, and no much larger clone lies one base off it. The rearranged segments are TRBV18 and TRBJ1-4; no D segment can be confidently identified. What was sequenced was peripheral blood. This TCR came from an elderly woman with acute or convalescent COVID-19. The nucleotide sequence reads TGTGCCAGCTCACCACAATTAAATGAAAAACTGTTTTTT. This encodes CASSPQLNEKLFF.